Below are 24 T cell receptor beta chains sequenced from a single sample in a study of shared clonotypes between healthy human individuals. Assay: immunoSEQ multiplex PCR; the TCRdb copy retains only in-frame clones and omits some. The repertoire consists of 600,000 or so clones, with around 96% occurring once and the leading ten covering around 0.12%. Selected positively for CCR7 and CD45RO-negative, naive CD8 cells excluded terminally differentiated effector memory CD45RA+ cells. The sample comprised naive CD8+ T cells sorted from blood. These receptors all stem from a woman aged 30 to 39 in good health.

The genes are TRBV5-1 and TRBJ2-3; no definite D call. The CDR3 covers 18 residues. Germline assignment: CDR1 SGHRS and CDR2 YFSETQ. V lost 4 bases to trimming and J lost 0 bases, with 21 bases between them. In nucleotides, the CDR3 is TGCGCCAGCAGCAGCAAGGGTCACGGATTAGCTAGCACAGATACGCAGTATTTT. Its translation is CASSSKGHGLASTDTQYF.

The chain couples TRBV27 to TRBJ2-5, with a weak D call TRBD2 (5 bases). The DNA end is more similar to TRBJ2-7, so the J call may be wrong. The CDR3 sequence is 12 residues long. CDR1 and CDR2 (germline): MNHEY, SMNVEV (reference sequence). In DNA, the CDR3 is TGTGCCAGCAGTTTGAGAGGGAACGAGCAGTACTTC. Residues: CASSLRGNEQYF.

The chain carries TRBV11-2 and TRBJ2-7; 7 bases line up with TRBD1. CDR3 length: 15 amino acids. J was trimmed by 1 base and V by 3 bases; bases with no gene match: 6. Looked up from germline, CDR1 is SGHAT and CDR2 is FQNNGV. CDR3 nucleotides: TGTGCCAGCAGCTTCTCCGGGACAGCTTCCTACGAGCAGTACTTC. It yields the protein CASSFSGTASYEQYF.

The V gene is TRBV28, the J gene TRBJ2-7, with 7 bases matching TRBD2. In germline, CDR1 is MDHEN, CDR2 SYDVKM. The CDR3 consists of 16 residues. J was trimmed by 3 bases and V by 5 bases; bases with no gene match: 13. For the CDR3, the DNA is TGTGCCAGCAGTCTTCAGAGCCAAGCGGGAATCTACGAGCAGTACTTC. Translation gives CASSLQSQAGIYEQYF.

V usage is TRBV4-1 and J usage is TRBJ1-1; tentative D call: TRBD1 (5 bases). Germline V CDR1 and CDR2: MGHRA, YSYEKL. This CDR3 comprises 15 residues. V gave up 4 bases and J gave up 0 bases, with 12 bases separating them. The CDR3 sequence is CASSPSTVLNTEAFF. Written as DNA, the CDR3 is TGCGCCAGCAGCCCGTCGACAGTCCTGAACACTGAAGCTTTCTTT.

V usage is TRBV28 and J usage is TRBJ2-7; D may be TRBD1 (5 bases). V was shortened by 7 bases and J by 2 bases, with 15 bases between the two germline ends. Germline V gives CDR1 MDHEN, CDR2 SYDVKM. This CDR3 has 14 amino acids. The CDR3 coding sequence is TGTGCCAGCACTCTCCAGGGCTACACCTACGAGCAGTACTTC. Its protein product is CASTLQGYTYEQYF.

The V gene is TRBV27, the J gene TRBJ1-2; tentatively, D is TRBD1 (5 bases). V lost 6 bases and J 3 bases, leaving 14 bases between the germline ends. The CDR3 contains 14 residues. Germline CDR1 is MNHEY and CDR2 is SMNVEV (reference sequence). CDR3 DNA: TGTGCCAGCAGGCCCAGGGAGTCTTACTATGGCTACACCTTC. Its translation: CASRPRESYYGYTF.

Notes on this clone: The sample carries other DNA sequences with the same CDR3. V is TRBV2 and J is TRBJ2-7, with 13 bases aligning to TRBD2. V trimming: 3 bases; J trimming: 0 bases; junction bases outside the gene matches: 2. CDR1 is SNHLY and CDR2 is FYNNEI in the germline V gene. The CDR3 length is 16 residues. CDR3 in DNA: TGTGCCAGCAGTGAGACTAGCGGGAGGTACTCCTACGAGCAGTACTTC. Protein product: CASSETSGRYSYEQYF.

The genes are TRBV11-1 and TRBJ2-5; possible D gene TRBD2, 6 bases. From germline, CDR1 is SGHAT and CDR2 FQDESV (reference sequence). This CDR3 region has 15 residues. V was clipped by 2 bases and J by 4 bases, with 14 bases between them. This chain's CDR3 is CASSLLGEGGETQYF. CDR3 nucleotides: TGTGCCAGCAGCTTATTGGGAGAGGGAGGAGAGACCCAGTACTTC.

The chain recombines TRBV5-1 with TRBJ2-1; TRBD1 or TRBD2 may be the D gene (5 bases each). This CDR3 comprises 13 residues. Germline V gives CDR1 SGHRS, CDR2 YFSETQ. Trimming took 1 base from V and 8 from J, leaving 10 bases between them. The CDR3 spells CASSLIRGDEQFF. CDR3 DNA: TGCGCCAGCAGCTTGATCCGGGGCGATGAGCAGTTCTTC.

V is TRBV14 and J is TRBJ2-1; TRBD2 matches 8 bases. Trimming took 9 bases from V and 5 from J; bases not matched to a gene: 9. Looked up from germline, CDR1 is SGHDN and CDR2 is FVKESK. CDR3 length: 14 amino acids. CDR3: CASSGLAGDNEQFF. CDR3 DNA sequence: TGTGCCAGTTCAGGACTAGCAGGCGACAATGAGCAGTTCTTC.

The V call is TRBV2, the J call TRBJ2-5, with unresolved D. The DNA end is a closer match to TRBJ2-7, so the J assignment may be wrong. Germline V gene lookup returns CDR1 SNHLY and CDR2 FYNNEI. This CDR3 is 12 amino acids long. CDR3 in amino acids: CALVRPSYEQYF. In DNA, the CDR3 is TGTGCTCTGGTCAGGCCTTCCTACGAGCAGTACTTC.

The chain links TRBV6-5 to TRBJ2-1; D call uncertain. Germline values: CDR1 MNHEY, CDR2 SVGAGI. V was clipped by 0 bases and J by 9 bases, with 12 bases between them. The CDR3 consists of 14 residues. CDR3 sequence (DNA): TGTGCCAGCAGTTACTCGGGCTCGCTGGCTGAGCAGTTCTTC. Translating gives CASSYSGSLAEQFF.

The genes are TRBV27 and TRBJ2-1; D ambiguous. CDR1 MNHEY and CDR2 SMNVEV come from the germline V gene (reference sequence). CDR3 size: 16 residues. Trimming cost V 5 bases and J 6 bases, with 20 bases left between them. CDR3 amino acids: CASSGVAARGFNEQFF. The DNA for the CDR3 is TGTGCCAGCAGTGGGGTAGCAGCGCGAGGCTTCAATGAGCAGTTCTTC.

The chain joins TRBV10-2 to TRBJ2-1; 11 bases map to TRBD2. Unmatched junction bases numbered 9, after V lost 7 bases and J lost 4 bases. Germline V gene lookup returns CDR1 WSHSY and CDR2 SAAADI. The CDR3 runs 16 residues. The CDR3 DNA reads as TGCGCCAGCACTCCTAGACTAGCGGGGATATACAATGAGCAGTTCTTC. This codes for CASTPRLAGIYNEQFF.

The V call is TRBV5-4, the J call TRBJ1-1; no firm D call. The V gene's germline CDR1 is SGHNT and CDR2 YYREEE (reference sequence). V lost 4 bases to trimming and J lost 6 bases, with 13 bases between them. The CDR3 is 13 residues long. The CDR3 DNA follows: TGTGCCAGCAGCCCAGTGGGTGGTCCTGAAGCTTTCTTT. The encoded protein is CASSPVGGPEAFF.

The rearrangement uses TRBV30 and TRBJ2-7, with D unresolved. Trimming shortened V by 1 base and J by 3 bases, and 7 bases separated the two germline ends. This CDR3 spans 12 amino acids. The V gene's germline CDR1 is GTSNPN and CDR2 SVGIG (reference sequence). This chain's CDR3 is CAWSGPVYEQYF. The DNA of the CDR3 is TGTGCCTGGAGTGGACCAGTCTACGAGCAGTACTTC. The full variable domain, rest sourced from reference TRBV30 and TRBJ2-7, is SQTIHQWPATLVQPVGSPLSLECTVEGTSNPNLYWYRQAAGRGLQLLFYSVGIGQISSEVPQNLSASRPQDRQFILSSKKLLLSDSGFYLCAWSGPVYEQYFGPGTRLTVT.

V is TRBV27 and J is TRBJ1-5; 7 positions agree with TRBD1. CDR3 size: 12 residues. Germline lookup yields CDR1 MNHEY and CDR2 SMNVEV (reference sequence). V lost 7 bases to trimming and J lost 6 bases; unmatched junction nucleotides: 3. The CDR3 protein is CASTSGGQPQHF. In DNA form, the CDR3 reads TGTGCCAGCACTTCAGGGGGTCAGCCCCAGCATTTT.

The CDR3 spells CASSLGLLVSGELFF. In DNA, the CDR3 is TGTGCCAGCAGCTTAGGACTTCTCGTTTCCGGGGAGCTGTTTTTT. The rearrangement links TRBV13 to TRBJ2-2, with no clear D. CDR3 length: 15 residues. CDR1 is PRHDT and CDR2 is FYEKMQ in the germline V gene (reference sequence). V lost 0 bases and J lost 6, with 11 bases in between.

The chain employs TRBV27 and TRBJ2-7, with 8 bases matching TRBD1. Germline CDR1 MNHEY, CDR2 SMNVEV (reference sequence). Trimming removed 5 bases from V and 3 bases from J; junction bases left unmatched: 3. The CDR3 runs 13 residues. CDR3 region: CASSQTGVYEQYF. The CDR3 region has the DNA TGTGCCAGCAGTCAGACAGGGGTCTACGAGCAGTACTTC.

V gene TRBV6-5 combines with J gene TRBJ2-1, with D unresolved. Trimming stripped 6 bases from V and 8 bases from J, with 20 bases between. CDR3 size: 15 residues. CDR1 is MNHEY, CDR2 SVGAGI, per germline. CDR3 coding DNA: TGTGCCAGCAGCTTGAAGGCTAGATCGAGTGATGAGCAGTTCTTC. Amino acid sequence: CASSLKARSSDEQFF.

The chain recombines TRBV28 with TRBJ2-6, with D hard to call. Trimming took 6 bases from V and 0 from J, leaving 12 bases between them. The germline CDR1 and CDR2 sequences are MDHEN and SYDVKM. The CDR3 runs to 16 residues. The CDR3: CASRSDGISGANVLTF. The CDR3 DNA is TGTGCCAGCAGGTCGGACGGAATCTCTGGGGCCAACGTCCTGACTTTC.

This clone was detected once. The genes are TRBV6-5 and TRBJ2-5; unclear D gene. V lost 4 bases and J 3 bases, leaving 6 bases between the germline ends. There are 12 residues in the CDR3. Germline CDR1 reads MNHEY; CDR2 reads SVGAGI. The CDR3 sequence: CASSLLKETQYF. In DNA form, the CDR3 reads TGTGCCAGCAGTTTGTTGAAAGAGACCCAGTACTTC.

The rearrangement joins TRBV20-1 to TRBJ2-1; D is uncertain. Trimming removed 4 bases at V and 10 bases at J, with 5 bases between. Germline CDR1 and CDR2: DFQATT and SNEGSKA (reference sequence). This CDR3 comprises 9 residues. The chain's CDR3 is CSAKREQFF. The CDR3 DNA reads TGCAGTGCTAAGCGAGAGCAGTTCTTC.